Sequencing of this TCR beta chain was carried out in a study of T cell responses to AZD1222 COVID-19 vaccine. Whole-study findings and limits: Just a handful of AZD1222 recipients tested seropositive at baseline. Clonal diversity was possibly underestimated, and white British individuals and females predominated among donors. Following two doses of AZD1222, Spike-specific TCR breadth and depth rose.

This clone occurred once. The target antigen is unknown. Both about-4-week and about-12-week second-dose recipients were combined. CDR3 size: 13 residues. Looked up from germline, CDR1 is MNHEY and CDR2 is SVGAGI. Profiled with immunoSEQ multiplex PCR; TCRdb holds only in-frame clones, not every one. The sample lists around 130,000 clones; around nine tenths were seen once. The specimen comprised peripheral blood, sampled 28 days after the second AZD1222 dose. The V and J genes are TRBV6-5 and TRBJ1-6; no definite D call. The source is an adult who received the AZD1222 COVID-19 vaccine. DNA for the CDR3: TGTGCGGGCTGTGGCTCCTATAATTCACCCCTCCACTTT. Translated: CAGCGSYNSPLHF.